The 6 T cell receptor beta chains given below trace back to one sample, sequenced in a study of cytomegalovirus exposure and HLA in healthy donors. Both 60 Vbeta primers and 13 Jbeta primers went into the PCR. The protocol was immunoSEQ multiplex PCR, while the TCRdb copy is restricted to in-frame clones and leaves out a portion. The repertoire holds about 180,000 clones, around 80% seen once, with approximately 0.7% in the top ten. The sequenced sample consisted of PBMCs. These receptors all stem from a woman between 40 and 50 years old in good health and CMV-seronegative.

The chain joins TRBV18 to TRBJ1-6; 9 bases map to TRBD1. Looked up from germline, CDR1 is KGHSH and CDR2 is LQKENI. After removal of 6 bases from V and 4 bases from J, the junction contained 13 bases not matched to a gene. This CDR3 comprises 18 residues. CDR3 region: CASSPIEQGAPYNSPLHF. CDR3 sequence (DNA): TGTGCCAGCTCCCCCATTGAACAGGGGGCCCCTTATAATTCACCCCTCCACTTT.

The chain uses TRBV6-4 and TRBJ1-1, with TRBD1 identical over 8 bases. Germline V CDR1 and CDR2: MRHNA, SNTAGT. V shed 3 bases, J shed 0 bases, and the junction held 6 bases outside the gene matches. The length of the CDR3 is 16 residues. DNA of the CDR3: TGTGCCAGCAGTGATATGACAGGGGAAGTGAACACTGAAGCTTTCTTT. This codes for CASSDMTGEVNTEAFF.

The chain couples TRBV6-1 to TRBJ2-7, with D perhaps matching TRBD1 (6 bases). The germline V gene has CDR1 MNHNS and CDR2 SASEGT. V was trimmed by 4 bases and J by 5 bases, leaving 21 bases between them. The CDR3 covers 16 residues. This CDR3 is CASSAKGVPGVHEQYF. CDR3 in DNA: TGTGCCAGCAGTGCCAAGGGGGTCCCTGGAGTCCACGAGCAGTACTTC.

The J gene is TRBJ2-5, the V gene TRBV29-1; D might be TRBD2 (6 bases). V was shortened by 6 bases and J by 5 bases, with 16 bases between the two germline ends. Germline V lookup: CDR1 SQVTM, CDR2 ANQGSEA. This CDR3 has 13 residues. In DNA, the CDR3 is TGCAGCGTGGCAACCGGGACTTACGAGACCCAGTACTTC. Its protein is CSVATGTYETQYF.

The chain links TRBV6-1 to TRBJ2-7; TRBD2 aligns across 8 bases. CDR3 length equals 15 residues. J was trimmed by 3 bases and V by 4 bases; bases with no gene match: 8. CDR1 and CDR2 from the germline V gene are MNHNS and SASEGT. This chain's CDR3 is CASSATGGRFYEQYF. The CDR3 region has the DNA TGTGCCAGCAGTGCCACGGGCGGGAGGTTCTACGAGCAGTACTTC.

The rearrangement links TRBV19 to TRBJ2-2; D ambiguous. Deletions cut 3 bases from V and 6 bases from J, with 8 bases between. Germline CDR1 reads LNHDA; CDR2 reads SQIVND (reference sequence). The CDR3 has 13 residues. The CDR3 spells CASSIEPAGELFF. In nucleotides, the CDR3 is TGTGCCAGTAGTATTGAACCGGCCGGGGAGCTGTTTTTT.